The next 20 T cell receptor beta chains were all read from a single sample in a study of shared clonotypes between healthy human individuals. The table came from immunoSEQ multiplex PCR; TCRdb's copy has only in-frame clones and leaves some out. Of 850,000 to 1,100,000 clones in the sample, roughly 80% were seen once. Sequencing input: memory CD4+ T cells from PBMCs. Subset reported: CD45RA-negative fraction. The source of these receptors is a man in his late teens or twenties in good health. Some clones in this sample may be carry-over from other donors' samples.

V is TRBV20-1 and J is TRBJ1-2; weak D call: TRBD1 (5 bases). Germline values: CDR1 DFQATT, CDR2 SNEGSKA (reference sequence). The V gene lost 5 bases and the J gene lost 10 bases, with 14 bases spanning the gap. The CDR3 has 11 amino acids. CDR3 in amino acids: CSAPDLGVYTF. For the CDR3, the DNA is TGCAGTGCTCCGGACTTGGGGGTCTACACCTTC.

Turning to this clone: Mismatch with germline at one junction end may stem from a read error. The chain combines TRBV11-2 with TRBJ2-3; a weak D match, TRBD2 (5 bases). Germline V gives CDR1 SGHAT, CDR2 FQNNGV. This CDR3 spans 16 amino acids. In DNA form, the CDR3 reads TGTGCCAGCAGCTTGTCGGAGCGGAGCTTCACAGATCCGCAGTATTTT. Protein sequence: CASSLSERSFTDPQYF.

The sample holds one count of this clone. The V call is TRBV18, the J call TRBJ2-1; D is ambiguous. The V end lost 3 bases, the J end lost 4 bases, and 10 bases lay between the germline ends. The CDR3 spans 14 residues. CDR1 and CDR2 from the germline V gene are KGHSH and LQKENI. The CDR3 loop is CASSPGQEYNEQFF. In DNA form, the CDR3 reads TGTGCCAGCTCACCCGGGCAGGAGTACAATGAGCAGTTCTTC.

J is TRBJ2-3 and V is TRBV30, with 7 nucleotides matching TRBD2. Germline-derived CDR1 and CDR2 are GTSNPN and SVGIG (reference sequence). The CDR3 runs 14 residues. With 3 bases clipped from V and 4 bases from J, the junction kept 7 bases outside the gene matches. DNA of the CDR3: TGTGCCTGGAGCAGGCTAGCGGTTGCAGATACGCAGTATTTT. It yields the protein CAWSRLAVADTQYF.

The chain carries TRBV2 and TRBJ1-3; a possible D gene is TRBD1 (5 bases). Germline values: CDR1 SNHLY, CDR2 FYNNEI. Between the trimmed V and J ends, which lost 4 bases and 2 bases, there was a span of 9 bases. The CDR3 spans 14 residues. The CDR3 loop is CASSVRGAGNTIYF. CDR3 sequence (DNA): TGTGCCAGCAGTGTTCGGGGGGCTGGAAACACCATATATTTT.

V gene TRBV2 combines with J gene TRBJ2-7; D is ambiguous. V was pared by 6 bases and J by 0 bases, with 15 bases between. The CDR3 covers 15 residues. CDR1 SNHLY and CDR2 FYNNEI come from the germline V gene. This CDR3 reads CASRKTQTNSYEQYF. The CDR3 DNA is TGTGCCAGCAGAAAAACCCAGACGAACTCCTACGAGCAGTACTTC.

V is TRBV2 and J is TRBJ1-5; 7 bases are shared with TRBD1. This CDR3 is 15 amino acids long. In germline, CDR1 is SNHLY, CDR2 FYNNEI. V dropped 6 bases and J dropped 3; count of bases not matched to a gene: 8. CDR3 amino acids: CASRVGQFPNQPQHF. CDR3 nucleotides: TGTGCCAGCAGGGTGGGACAGTTTCCCAATCAGCCCCAGCATTTT.

The V call is TRBV6-1, the J call TRBJ2-7, with no clear D. V was clipped by 3 bases and J by 0 bases, with 9 bases between them. Germline loops: CDR1 MNHNS, CDR2 SASEGT. The CDR3 consists of 14 residues. CDR3 protein: CASSEQVVSYEQYF. The CDR3 region has the DNA TGTGCCAGCAGTGAGCAGGTAGTCTCCTACGAGCAGTACTTC.

With regard to this clone: The same CDR3 can be traced to other DNA sequences in this sample. The chain links TRBV6-5 to TRBJ2-3; D is tentatively TRBD1 or TRBD2 (5 bases each). Germline V gives CDR1 MNHEY, CDR2 SVGAGI. The V gene lost 5 bases and the J gene lost 5 bases, with 11 bases spanning the gap. This CDR3 has 13 residues. DNA for the CDR3: TGTGCCAGCAGTCCCCGTGGGGGAGATACGCAGTATTTT. This encodes CASSPRGGDTQYF.

The V and J genes are TRBV18 and TRBJ2-7, with TRBD1 identical over 11 bases. Germline values: CDR1 KGHSH, CDR2 LQKENI. This CDR3 contains 13 residues. After removal of 4 bases from V and 6 bases from J, the junction contained 2 bases not matched to a gene. The DNA of the CDR3 is TGTGCCAGCTCACGCGGGACAGGGGGCGAGCAGTACTTC. Translated: CASSRGTGGEQYF.

This chain connects TRBV18 to TRBJ2-2, with D maybe TRBD1 (5 bases). This CDR3 has 18 residues. Trimming removed 2 bases from V and 1 base from J, with 17 bases in between. CDR1 is KGHSH and CDR2 is LQKENI in the germline V gene. The CDR3 bases are TGTGCCAGCTCACCAATAGGCCGCCAGACAGTGAACACCGGGGAGCTGTTTTTT. This sequence encodes CASSPIGRQTVNTGELFF.

The chain is built from TRBV5-1 and TRBJ2-3; 8 nucleotides match TRBD2. V lost 0 bases and J lost 6; bases outside the gene matches: 6. CDR1 is SGHRS and CDR2 is YFSETQ in the germline V gene. The CDR3 contains 15 residues. The CDR3 loop reads CASSLVGRAVDTQYF. Written as DNA, the CDR3 is TGCGCCAGCAGCTTGGTCGGGAGGGCCGTGGATACGCAGTATTTT.

This CDR3 is CASSPGSASGANVLTF. The CDR3, as DNA: TGCGCCAGCAGCCCAGGGTCCGCCTCCGGGGCCAACGTCCTGACTTTC. The rearrangement joins TRBV5-1 to TRBJ2-6, with D possibly matching TRBD1 (5 bases). CDR3 length: 16 amino acids. V was pared by 4 bases and J by 4 bases, with 15 bases between. Germline V gene lookup returns CDR1 SGHRS and CDR2 YFSETQ.

This clone was detected many times. J is TRBJ1-1 and V is TRBV29-1, with 8 bases fitting TRBD1. Per the germline V gene, CDR1 is SQVTM and CDR2 is ANQGSEA. The CDR3 length is 15 residues. Germline trimming cut 6 bases from V and 0 bases from J; bases unmatched to any gene: 9. CDR3 sequence: CSVQTGAAMNTEAFF. CDR3 DNA sequence: TGCAGCGTCCAGACAGGGGCCGCAATGAACACTGAAGCTTTCTTT.

The V gene is TRBV7-2, the J gene TRBJ2-2, with a possible D match to TRBD1 (6 bases). V dropped 4 bases and J dropped 7 bases, with 16 bases sitting between them. Germline V CDR1 and CDR2: SGHTA, FQGNSA. This CDR3 has 15 amino acids. As DNA, the CDR3 is TGTGCCAGCAGCTCCCTCAGGGGCGCGGGCGGGGAGCTGTTTTTT. Residues: CASSSLRGAGGELFF.

The genes are TRBV7-2 and TRBJ2-1; TRBD1 or TRBD2 may be the D gene (5 bases each). The V gene's germline CDR1 is SGHTA and CDR2 FQGNSA. The CDR3 extends over 13 amino acids. Trimming shortened V by 8 bases and J by 6 bases, and 14 bases separated the two germline ends. CDR3 sequence (DNA): TGTGCCAGCGGGCAGGGAGTAAGCAATGAGCAGTTCTTC. Amino acids: CASGQGVSNEQFF.

This clone was counted only a few times. This chain connects TRBV9 to TRBJ1-5, with D perhaps matching TRBD1 (5 bases). Germline lookup yields CDR1 SGDLS and CDR2 YYNGEE. The CDR3 has 13 amino acids. Deletions cut 2 bases from V and 8 bases from J, with 11 bases between. For the CDR3, the DNA is TGTGCCAGCAGCGTTAGGGGCGGTGAGCCCCAGCATTTT. Amino acid sequence: CASSVRGGEPQHF.

The chain recombines TRBV7-3 with TRBJ1-2; D call uncertain. CDR1 is SGHTA, CDR2 FQGTGA, per germline. V was trimmed by 1 base and J by 6 bases, leaving 12 bases between them. This CDR3 is 14 amino acids long. The CDR3: CASSLRSPADGYTF. DNA for the CDR3: TGTGCCAGCAGCTTAAGGAGTCCCGCGGATGGCTACACCTTC.

This clone appeared a single time. The J gene is TRBJ2-7, the V gene TRBV6-5; D might be TRBD2 (7 bases). V was cut by 2 bases and J by 4 bases, with 9 bases left in between. Germline loops: CDR1 MNHEY, CDR2 SVGAGI. The CDR3 is 13 residues long. Here the CDR3 DNA reads TGTGCCAGCAGTTACAAGGGGGGGTACGAGCAGTACTTC. The encoded protein is CASSYKGGYEQYF.

The rearrangement joins TRBV7-9 to TRBJ1-2; D is perhaps TRBD1 (6 bases). The CDR3 sequence is 15 residues long. The germline CDR1 and CDR2 sequences are SEHNR and FQNEAQ (reference sequence). V lost 5 bases and J 1 base, leaving 14 bases between the germline ends. The chain's CDR3 is CASSPPLRGNYGYTF. The CDR3 nucleotides are TGTGCCAGCAGCCCCCCCCTCAGGGGTAACTATGGCTACACCTTC.